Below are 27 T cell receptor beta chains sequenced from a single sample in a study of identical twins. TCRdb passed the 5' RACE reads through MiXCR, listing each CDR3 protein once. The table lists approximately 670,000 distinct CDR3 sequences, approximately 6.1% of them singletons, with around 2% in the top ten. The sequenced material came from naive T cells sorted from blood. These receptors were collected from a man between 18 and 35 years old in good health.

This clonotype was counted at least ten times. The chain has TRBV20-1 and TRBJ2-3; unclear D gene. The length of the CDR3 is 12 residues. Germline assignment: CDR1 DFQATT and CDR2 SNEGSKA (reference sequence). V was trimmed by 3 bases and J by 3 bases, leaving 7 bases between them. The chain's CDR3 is CSARWSTDTQYF. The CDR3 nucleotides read TGCAGTGCTAGGTGGTCGACAGATACGCAGTATTTT.

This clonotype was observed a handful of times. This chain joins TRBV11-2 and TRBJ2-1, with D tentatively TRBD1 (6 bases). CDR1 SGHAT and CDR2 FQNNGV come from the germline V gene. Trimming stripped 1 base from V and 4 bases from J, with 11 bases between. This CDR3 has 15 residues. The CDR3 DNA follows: TGTGCCAGCAGCTTAGGTGCGCAGGGGTACAATGAGCAGTTCTTC. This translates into CASSLGAQGYNEQFF.

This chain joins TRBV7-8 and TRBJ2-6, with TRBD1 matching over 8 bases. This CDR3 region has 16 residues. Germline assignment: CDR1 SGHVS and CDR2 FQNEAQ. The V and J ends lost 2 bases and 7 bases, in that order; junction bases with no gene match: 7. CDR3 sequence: CASSLRRQGPANVLTF. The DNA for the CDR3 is TGTGCCAGCAGCTTAAGACGACAGGGGCCCGCCAACGTCCTGACTTTC.

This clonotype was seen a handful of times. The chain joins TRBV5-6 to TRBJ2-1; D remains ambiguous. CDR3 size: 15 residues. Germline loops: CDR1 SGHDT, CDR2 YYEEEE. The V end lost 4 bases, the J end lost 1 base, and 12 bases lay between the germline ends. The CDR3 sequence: CASSLAPRSYNEQFF. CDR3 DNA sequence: TGTGCCAGCAGCCTTGCCCCGAGGTCCTACAATGAGCAGTTCTTC.

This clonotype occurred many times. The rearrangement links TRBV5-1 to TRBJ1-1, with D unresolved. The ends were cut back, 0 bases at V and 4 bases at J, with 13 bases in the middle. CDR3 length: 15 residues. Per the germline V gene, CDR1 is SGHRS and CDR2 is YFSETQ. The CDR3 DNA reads TGCGCCAGCAGCTTGGAGGTCAGGTCGGCCACTGAAGCTTTCTTT. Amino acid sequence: CASSLEVRSATEAFF.

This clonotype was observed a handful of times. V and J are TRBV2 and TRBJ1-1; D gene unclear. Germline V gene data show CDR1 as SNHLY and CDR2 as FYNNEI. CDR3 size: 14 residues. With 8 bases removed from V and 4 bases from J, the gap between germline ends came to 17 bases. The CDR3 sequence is CASVSMEKVTEAFF. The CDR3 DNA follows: TGTGCCAGCGTTTCGATGGAAAAGGTCACTGAAGCTTTCTTT.

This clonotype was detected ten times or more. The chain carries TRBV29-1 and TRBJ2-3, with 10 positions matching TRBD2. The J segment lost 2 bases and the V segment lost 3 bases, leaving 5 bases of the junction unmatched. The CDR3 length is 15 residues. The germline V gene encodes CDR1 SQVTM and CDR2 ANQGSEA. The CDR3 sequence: CSVEFLAGVTDTQYF. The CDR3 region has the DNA TGCAGCGTTGAGTTTCTAGCGGGAGTCACAGATACGCAGTATTTT.

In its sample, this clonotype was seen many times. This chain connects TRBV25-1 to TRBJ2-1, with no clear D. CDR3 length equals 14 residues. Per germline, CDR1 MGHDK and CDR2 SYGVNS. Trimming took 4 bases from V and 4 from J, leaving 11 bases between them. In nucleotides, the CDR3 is TGTGCCAGCAGTGTTTCAGGAGCTTACAATGAGCAGTTCTTC. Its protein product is CASSVSGAYNEQFF.

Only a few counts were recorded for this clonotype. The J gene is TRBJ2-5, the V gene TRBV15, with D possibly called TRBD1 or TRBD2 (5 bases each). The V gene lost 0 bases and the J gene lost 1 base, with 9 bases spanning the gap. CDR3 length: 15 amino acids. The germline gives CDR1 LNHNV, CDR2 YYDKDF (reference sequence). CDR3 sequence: CATSRDHGTQETQYF. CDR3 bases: TGTGCCACCAGCAGAGACCACGGGACCCAAGAGACCCAGTACTTC. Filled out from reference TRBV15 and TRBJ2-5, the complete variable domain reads DAMVIQNPRYQVTQFGKPVTLSCSQTLNHNVMYWYQQKSSQAPKLLFHYYDKDFNNEADTPDNFQSRRPNTSFCFLDIRSPGLGDTAMYLCATSRDHGTQETQYFGPGTRLLVL.

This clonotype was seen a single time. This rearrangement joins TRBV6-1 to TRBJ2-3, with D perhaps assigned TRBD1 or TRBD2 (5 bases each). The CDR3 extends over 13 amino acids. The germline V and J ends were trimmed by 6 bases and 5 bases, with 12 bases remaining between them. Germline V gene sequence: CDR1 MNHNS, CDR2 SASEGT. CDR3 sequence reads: CASRARAGDTQYF. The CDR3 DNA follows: TGTGCCAGCAGGGCCAGGGCGGGAGATACGCAGTATTTT.

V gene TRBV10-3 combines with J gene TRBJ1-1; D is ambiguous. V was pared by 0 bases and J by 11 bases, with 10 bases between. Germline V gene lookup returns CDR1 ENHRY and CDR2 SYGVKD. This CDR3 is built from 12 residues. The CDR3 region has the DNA TGTGCCATCAGTGAGTCTGGAGACCTGGCTTTCTTT. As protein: CAISESGDLAFF.

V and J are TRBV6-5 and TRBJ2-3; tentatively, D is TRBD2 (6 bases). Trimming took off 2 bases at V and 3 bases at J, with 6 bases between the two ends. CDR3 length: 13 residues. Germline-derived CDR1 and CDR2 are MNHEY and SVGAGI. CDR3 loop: CASSYGGTDTQYF. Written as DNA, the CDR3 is TGTGCCAGCAGTTACGGGGGGACAGATACGCAGTATTTT.

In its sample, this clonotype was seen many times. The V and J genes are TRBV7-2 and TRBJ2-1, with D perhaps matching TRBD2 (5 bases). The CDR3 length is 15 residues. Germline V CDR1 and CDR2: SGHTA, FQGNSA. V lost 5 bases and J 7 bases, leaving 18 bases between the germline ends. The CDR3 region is CASSHPGGPRNEQFF. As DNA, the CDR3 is TGTGCCAGCAGCCACCCAGGAGGTCCCCGGAATGAGCAGTTCTTC.

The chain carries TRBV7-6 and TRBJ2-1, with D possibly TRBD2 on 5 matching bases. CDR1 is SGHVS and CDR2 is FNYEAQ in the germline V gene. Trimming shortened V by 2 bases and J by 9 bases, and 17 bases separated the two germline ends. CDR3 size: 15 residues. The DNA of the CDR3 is TGTGCCAGCAGCTTAAGGAGTCTAGCTGGCGGTGAGCAGTTCTTC. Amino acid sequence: CASSLRSLAGGEQFF.

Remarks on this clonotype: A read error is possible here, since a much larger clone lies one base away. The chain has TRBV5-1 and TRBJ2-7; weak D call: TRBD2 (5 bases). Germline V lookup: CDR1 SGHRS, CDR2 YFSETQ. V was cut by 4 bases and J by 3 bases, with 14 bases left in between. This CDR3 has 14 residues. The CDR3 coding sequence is TGCGCCAGCAGCCCCCTCGGGGAATTCTACGAGCAGTACTTC. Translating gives CASSPLGEFYEQYF.

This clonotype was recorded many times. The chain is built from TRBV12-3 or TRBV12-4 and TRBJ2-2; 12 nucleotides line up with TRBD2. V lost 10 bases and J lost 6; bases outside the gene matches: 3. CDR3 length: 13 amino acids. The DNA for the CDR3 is TGTGCCACTAGCGGGAGGGCCCCCGGGGAGCTGTTTTTT. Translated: CATSGRAPGELFF.

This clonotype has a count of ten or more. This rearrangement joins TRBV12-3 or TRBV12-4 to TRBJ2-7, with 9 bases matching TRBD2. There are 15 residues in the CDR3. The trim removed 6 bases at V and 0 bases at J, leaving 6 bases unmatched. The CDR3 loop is CASSPERGVSYEQYF. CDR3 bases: TGTGCCAGCAGCCCTGAGCGGGGGGTCTCCTACGAGCAGTACTTC.

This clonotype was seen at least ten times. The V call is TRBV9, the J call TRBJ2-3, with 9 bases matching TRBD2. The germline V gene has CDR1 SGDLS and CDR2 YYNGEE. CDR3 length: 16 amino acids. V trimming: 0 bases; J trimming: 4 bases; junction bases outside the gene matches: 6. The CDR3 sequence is CASSVGSGSGSDTQYF. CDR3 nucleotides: TGTGCCAGCAGCGTAGGTAGCGGGAGTGGCTCAGATACGCAGTATTTT.

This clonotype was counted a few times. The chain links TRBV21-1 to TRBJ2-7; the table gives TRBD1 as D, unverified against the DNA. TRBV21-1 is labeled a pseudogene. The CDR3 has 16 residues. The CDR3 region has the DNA TGTGCCAGCAGCAAGGGGGCCCAGGGGGTTTCCTACGAGCAGTACGTC. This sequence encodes CASSKGAQGVSYEQYV.

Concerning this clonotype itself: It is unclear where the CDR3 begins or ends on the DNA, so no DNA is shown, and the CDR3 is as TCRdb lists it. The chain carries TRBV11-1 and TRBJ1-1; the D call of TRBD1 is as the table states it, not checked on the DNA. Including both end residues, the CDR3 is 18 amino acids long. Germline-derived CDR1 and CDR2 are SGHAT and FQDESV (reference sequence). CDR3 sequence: CASSLAGDRVFFGTEAFF.

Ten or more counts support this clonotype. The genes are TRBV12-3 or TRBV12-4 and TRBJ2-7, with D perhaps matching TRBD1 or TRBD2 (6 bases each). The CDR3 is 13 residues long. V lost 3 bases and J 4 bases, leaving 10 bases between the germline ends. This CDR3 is CASSLAGQYEQYF. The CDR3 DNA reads TGTGCCAGCAGTTTGGCGGGACAATACGAGCAGTACTTC.

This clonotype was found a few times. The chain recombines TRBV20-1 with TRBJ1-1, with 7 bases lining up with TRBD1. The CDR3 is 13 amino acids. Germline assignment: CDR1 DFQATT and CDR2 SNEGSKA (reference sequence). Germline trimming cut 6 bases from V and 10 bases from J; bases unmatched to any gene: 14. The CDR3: CSAPLDRALVAFF. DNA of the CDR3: TGCAGTGCACCCCTAGACAGGGCTCTTGTAGCTTTCTTT.

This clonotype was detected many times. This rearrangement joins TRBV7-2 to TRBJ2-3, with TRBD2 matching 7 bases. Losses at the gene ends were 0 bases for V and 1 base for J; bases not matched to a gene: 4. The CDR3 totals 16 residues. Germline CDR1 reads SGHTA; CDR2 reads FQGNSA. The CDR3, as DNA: TGTGCCAGCAGCTTAGCGGGAGGGCGGGGCACAGATACGCAGTATTTT. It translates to CASSLAGGRGTDTQYF.

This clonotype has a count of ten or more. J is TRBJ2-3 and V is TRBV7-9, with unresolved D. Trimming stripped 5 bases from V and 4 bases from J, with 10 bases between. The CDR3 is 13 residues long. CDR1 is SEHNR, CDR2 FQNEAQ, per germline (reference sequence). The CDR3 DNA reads TGTGCCAGCAGCCAACCGAGCTCAGATACGCAGTATTTT. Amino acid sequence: CASSQPSSDTQYF.

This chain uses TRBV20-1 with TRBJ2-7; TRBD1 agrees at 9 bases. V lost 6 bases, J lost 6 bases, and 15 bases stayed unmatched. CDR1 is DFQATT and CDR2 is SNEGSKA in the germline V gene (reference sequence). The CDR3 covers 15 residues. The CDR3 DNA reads TGCAGTGCCCGCCCTCGGGGACAGGGAAGAGGCGAGCAGTACTTC. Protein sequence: CSARPRGQGRGEQYF.

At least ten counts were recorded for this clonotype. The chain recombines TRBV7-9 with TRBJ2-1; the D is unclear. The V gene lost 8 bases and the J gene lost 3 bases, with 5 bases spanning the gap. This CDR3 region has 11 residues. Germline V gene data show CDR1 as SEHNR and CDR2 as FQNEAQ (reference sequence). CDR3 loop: CASGDYNEQFF. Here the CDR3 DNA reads TGTGCCAGCGGGGACTACAATGAGCAGTTCTTC.

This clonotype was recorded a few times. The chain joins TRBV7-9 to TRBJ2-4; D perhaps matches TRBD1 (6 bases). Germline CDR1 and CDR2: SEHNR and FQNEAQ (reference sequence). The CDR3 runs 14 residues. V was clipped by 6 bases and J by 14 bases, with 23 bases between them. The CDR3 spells CASRPPWTESPEYF. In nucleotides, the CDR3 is TGTGCCAGCAGGCCTCCTTGGACAGAGAGCCCCGAGTACTTC.